These 2 T cell receptor beta chains originate from one sample sequenced in a study of blood T cell repertoires in COVID-19. Profiled with immunoSEQ multiplex PCR; TCRdb holds only in-frame clones, not every one. Among around 290,000 clones listed, around 87% were seen once. The sample comprised peripheral blood. The receptors originated from a woman in her 50s who had recovered from COVID-19.

The chain links TRBV28 to TRBJ2-1; 10 bases fit TRBD2. Germline V lookup: CDR1 MDHEN, CDR2 SYDVKM. The V segment lost 6 bases and the J segment 8 bases; nucleotides outside the gene matches: 13. This CDR3 has 16 residues. The CDR3 DNA sequence: TGTGCCAGCAGACTAGGCCTAGCGGGGGCTAGGCATGAGCAGTTCTTC. Its protein is CASRLGLAGARHEQFF.

This chain uses TRBV6-5 with TRBJ1-2; no clear D gene. In germline, CDR1 is MNHEY, CDR2 SVGAGI. The CDR3 covers 13 residues. V dropped 5 bases and J dropped 2 bases, with 9 bases sitting between them. CDR3: CASSREKNYGYTF. The CDR3 DNA is TGTGCCAGCAGTCGAGAGAAAAACTATGGCTACACCTTC.